This is a list of T cell receptor beta chains from one sample in a study of blood T cell repertoires in COVID-19. Clones were read by immunoSEQ multiplex PCR, and TCRdb kept only the in-frame ones, dropping some. The table has 130,000 or so clones, about four fifths seen once. The specimen sequenced was PBMCs or T cells enriched from blood (not recorded which). These receptors all come from a woman aged 25 to 39 who had recovered from COVID-19. Both conserved end residues are part of each CDR3. A D gene is named only where the DNA matches it firmly. Not every row has a clone size; where given, it reads once, few, many or a size class.

cdr3_length	j_call	clone_size	v_call	d_call	cdr3_nt	cdr3_aa
17	TRBJ1-5	NA	TRBV4-1	TRBD1	TGCGCCAGCAGCCAAGGTCGACAGGGGGCGAGCAATCAGCCCCAGCATTTT	CASSQGRQGASNQPQHF
15	TRBJ2-3	NA	TRBV6-4	NA	TGTGCCAGCAGTGAATCGGGTGGAGGCACAGATACGCAGTATTTT	CASSESGGGTDTQYF
15	TRBJ2-7	NA	TRBV4-2	TRBD2	TGTGCCAGCAGCTCACGGACTAGCGAGCCCTACGAGCAGTACTTC	CASSSRTSEPYEQYF
13	TRBJ2-2	NA	TRBV5-1	NA	TGCGCCAGTCGTCCGGGACAAAGGGGGGAGCTGTTTTTT	CASRPGQRGELFF
13	TRBJ1-1	NA	TRBV12-3/TRBV12-4	NA	TGTGCCAGCAGTTTACAGGGTTTGACTGAAGCTTTCTTT	CASSLQGLTEAFF
21	TRBJ2-1	NA	TRBV7-8	TRBD1	TGTGCCAGCAGCTCTAGACAGGGACAGGGGGCCGGGGGAGCACTTTACAATGAGCAGTTCTTC	CASSSRQGQGAGGALYNEQFF
15	TRBJ1-6	NA	TRBV7-3	NA	TGTGCCAGCAGCTTAATGGGCTGGGGGGATTCACCCCTCCACTTT	CASSLMGWGDSPLHF
16	TRBJ2-3	once	TRBV28	TRBD1	TGTGCCAGCAGTTTCTCGGGAAGGGGGCGCCCAGATACGCAGTATTTT	CASSFSGRGRPDTQYF
13	TRBJ2-1	NA	TRBV3-1/TRBV3-2	NA	TGTGCCAGCAAATTCACCGCTAACAATGAGCAGTTCTTC	CASKFTANNEQFF
16	TRBJ2-7	NA	TRBV28	NA	TGTGCCAGCAGTTTAGGGGTCAGGGTACGACGCTACGAGCAGTACTTC	CASSLGVRVRRYEQYF
15	TRBJ2-7	NA	TRBV27	TRBD1	TGTGCCAGCAGAGACACAAACAGGGGGCGCGACGAGCAGTACTTC	CASRDTNRGRDEQYF
15	TRBJ2-7	NA	TRBV27	TRBD1	TGTGCCAGTAAGCTCTCGGGACAGGACTCCTACGAGCAGTACTTC	CASKLSGQDSYEQYF
15	TRBJ2-3	NA	TRBV4-1	TRBD2	TGCGCCAGCAGCCACCTAGCGGGAGGCACAGATACGCAGTATTTT	CASSHLAGGTDTQYF
15	TRBJ1-5	NA	TRBV4-2	NA	TGTGCCAGCAGCCCCCGGACAGCAAGCAATCAGCCCCAGCATTTT	CASSPRTASNQPQHF
17	TRBJ2-5	NA	TRBV9	TRBD1	TGTGCCAGCAGCGCCCCGTTCGGGGACAGGGGGAGGGAGACCCAGTACTTC	CASSAPFGDRGRETQYF
15	TRBJ2-3	NA	TRBV19	NA	TGTGCCAGTAGTAGAGAGGGGCTTTACACAGATACGCAGTATTTT	CASSREGLYTDTQYF
19	TRBJ2-2	NA	TRBV7-9	TRBD1	TGTGCCAGCAGCCCACCCAGGGGGCTAAGGAGATGGGACACCGGGGAGCTGTTTTTT	CASSPPRGLRRWDTGELFF
13	TRBJ2-7	NA	TRBV29-1	TRBD1	TGCAGCGCCAGGACAGGGGCCAGGTACGAGCAGTACTTC	CSARTGARYEQYF
15	TRBJ1-3	NA	TRBV6-5	TRBD1	TGTGCCAGCACCCAGGGGGACACTTCTGGAAACACCATATATTTT	CASTQGDTSGNTIYF
15	TRBJ2-7	once	TRBV5-5	TRBD1	TGTGCCAGCAGCTTCCGGGACAGGGGCCCTCCCGGCGCGTACTTC	CASSFRDRGPPGAYF
12	TRBJ1-2	few	TRBV7-8	NA	TGTGCCAGCAGCTTAGGAGACTATGGCTACACCTTC	CASSLGDYGYTF
15	TRBJ2-1	NA	TRBV18	NA	TGTGCCAGCTCACTGCCGGGACTTAGCGGTAATGAGCAGTTCTTC	CASSLPGLSGNEQFF
16	TRBJ1-6	NA	TRBV7-2	NA	TGTGCCAGCAGCTCTCGGGACTTCTTCTATAATTCACCCCTCCACTTT	CASSSRDFFYNSPLHF
13	TRBJ2-1	NA	TRBV7-9	NA	TGTGCCAGCAGCTTGGACTTGCACAATGAGCAGTTCTTC	CASSLDLHNEQFF
20	TRBJ2-2	NA	TRBV27	TRBD2	TGTGCCAGCAGTTTAGGGGTCTGGACTAGCGGGGTAATTGCCACCGGGGAGCTGTTTTTT	CASSLGVWTSGVIATGELFF
16	TRBJ2-1	NA	TRBV7-2	TRBD2	TGTGCCAGCAGCCCAGGGGGGACTAGCGGGAGGGGAAAGAAGTTCTTC	CASSPGGTSGRGKKFF
15	TRBJ2-3	NA	TRBV28	NA	TGTGCCAGCAGTCTGCGGAGGCCAGACACAGATACGCAGTATTTT	CASSLRRPDTDTQYF
16	TRBJ1-2	once	TRBV5-1	TRBD1	TGCGCCAGCAGGACCGGGACAGGGGCCCTATGGGATGGCTACACCTTC	CASRTGTGALWDGYTF
13	TRBJ2-1	NA	TRBV12-5	TRBD1	TGTGCTAGTGGTTCGTCTCACAGGGGTGAGCAGTTCTTC	CASGSSHRGEQFF
18	TRBJ2-2	NA	TRBV4-3	NA	TGCGCCAGCAGCCAGAGATCCTACCGAGACTACCTGACCGGGGAGCTGTTTTTT	CASSQRSYRDYLTGELFF
13	TRBJ2-5	NA	TRBV6-4	TRBD1	TGTGCCAGCAGCCGGGACAGCCAAGAGACCCAGTACTTC	CASSRDSQETQYF
15	TRBJ2-1	once	TRBV7-7	TRBD2	TGTGCCAGCAGCCCCGGGACTAGCGGGGTCAATGAGCAGTTCTTC	CASSPGTSGVNEQFF
16	TRBJ2-2	NA	TRBV6-6	NA	TGTGCCAGCAGTTACATGTTGGGCAGGGACACCGGGGAGCTGTTTTTT	CASSYMLGRDTGELFF
13	TRBJ1-3	NA	TRBV11-2	NA	TGTGCCAGCAGCACTGGGGGCGGAAACACCATATATTTT	CASSTGGGNTIYF
14	TRBJ2-3	NA	TRBV11-2	TRBD2	TGTGCCAGCAGCCCTAGACTAGCTCCAGATACGCAGTATTTT	CASSPRLAPDTQYF
15	TRBJ1-4	NA	TRBV3-1/TRBV3-2	NA	TGTGCCAGCAGCCCCTGGGACACAGCTAATGAAAAACTGTTTTTT	CASSPWDTANEKLFF
13	TRBJ2-7	NA	TRBV11-3	TRBD2	TGTGCCAGCAGCTTAGGGCGAGCGGGAGAGCAGTACTTC	CASSLGRAGEQYF
13	TRBJ2-1	NA	TRBV29-1	TRBD2	TGCAGCGTTGAAGGGGTAGCGGGAAATGAGCAGTTCTTC	CSVEGVAGNEQFF
16	TRBJ2-2	NA	TRBV28	TRBD2	TGTGCCAGCAGTTTACTAGCGGGAGTTCTCACCGGGGAGCTGTTTTTT	CASSLLAGVLTGELFF
18	TRBJ2-7	once	TRBV14	TRBD2	TGTGCCAGCAGCCAAACCTGGGGGTTTGGCGGGAGGACCTACGAGCAGTACTTC	CASSQTWGFGGRTYEQYF
15	TRBJ2-5	NA	TRBV18	TRBD2	TGTGCCAGCTCACATCCGACTAGCCACGGAGAGACCCAGTACTTC	CASSHPTSHGETQYF
16	TRBJ2-7	NA	TRBV5-6	TRBD2	TGTGCCAGCAGCGACCCCGGGACTAGCAGCTCCTACGAGCAGTACTTC	CASSDPGTSSSYEQYF
17	TRBJ2-3	NA	TRBV21-1	NA	TGTGCCAGCAGCAAAGAAGAGATGAGAGGCAGCACAGATACGCAGTATTTT	CASSKEEMRGSTDTQYF
14	TRBJ2-2	NA	TRBV5-1	TRBD1	TGCGCCAGCAGCGCGGACCCAGGGGGCGGGGAGCTGTTTTTT	CASSADPGGGELFF
16	TRBJ1-3	NA	TRBV3-1/TRBV3-2	TRBD1	TGTGCCAGCAGCTCGGGACAGATGGGTTCAGGGGGCACCATATATTTT	CASSSGQMGSGGTIYF
16	TRBJ1-2	NA	TRBV4-1	TRBD1	TGCGCCAGCAGCCAAGAGGGGGACAGAAGGACGGGCGGCTACACCTTC	CASSQEGDRRTGGYTF
12	TRBJ1-4	NA	TRBV28	NA	TGTGCCAGCAGTACCAACATTGAAAAACTGTTTTTT	CASSTNIEKLFF
15	TRBJ2-3	few	TRBV19	NA	TGTGCCAGTAGTAACGGGCGGGGTGGAACAGATACGCAGTATTTT	CASSNGRGGTDTQYF
14	TRBJ2-7	NA	TRBV18	NA	TGTGCCAGCTCACGGGTGCGGAACTCCTACGAGCAGTACTTC	CASSRVRNSYEQYF
14	TRBJ1-4	NA	TRBV28	NA	TGTGCCAGCAGTTCACAAGGCGGCTATGAAAAACTGTTTTTT	CASSSQGGYEKLFF
15	TRBJ2-1	once	TRBV30	TRBD2	TGTGCCTGGACCCGACTAGCGGGATCCTACAATGAGCAGTTCTTC	CAWTRLAGSYNEQFF
16	TRBJ2-1	NA	TRBV7-2	TRBD2	TGTGCCAGCAGCATCCGACTAGCGGGAGTCTACAATGAGCAGTTCTTC	CASSIRLAGVYNEQFF
15	TRBJ2-2	NA	TRBV5-1	NA	TGCGCCAGCAGCTTCGAGCTAGCCCGCACCGGGGAGCTGTTTTTT	CASSFELARTGELFF
15	TRBJ2-2	NA	TRBV11-2	NA	TGTGCCAGCAGCTTAGGAGCCATGAACACCGGGGAGCTGTTTTTT	CASSLGAMNTGELFF